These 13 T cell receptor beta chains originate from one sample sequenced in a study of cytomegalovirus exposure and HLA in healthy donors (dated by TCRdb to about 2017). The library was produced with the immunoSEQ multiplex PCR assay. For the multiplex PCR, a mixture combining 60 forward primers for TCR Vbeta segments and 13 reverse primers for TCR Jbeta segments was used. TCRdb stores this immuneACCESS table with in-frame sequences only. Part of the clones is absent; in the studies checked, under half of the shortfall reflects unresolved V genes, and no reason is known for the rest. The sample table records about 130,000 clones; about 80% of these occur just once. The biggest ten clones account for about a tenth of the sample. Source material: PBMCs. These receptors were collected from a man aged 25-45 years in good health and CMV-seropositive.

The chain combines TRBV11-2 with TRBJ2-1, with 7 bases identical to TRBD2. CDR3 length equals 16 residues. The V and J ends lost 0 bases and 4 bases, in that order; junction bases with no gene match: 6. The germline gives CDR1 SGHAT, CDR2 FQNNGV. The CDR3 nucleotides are TGTGCCAGCAGCTTAGAGGGCGGGAGAGTTTACAATGAGCAGTTCTTC. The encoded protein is CASSLEGGRVYNEQFF.

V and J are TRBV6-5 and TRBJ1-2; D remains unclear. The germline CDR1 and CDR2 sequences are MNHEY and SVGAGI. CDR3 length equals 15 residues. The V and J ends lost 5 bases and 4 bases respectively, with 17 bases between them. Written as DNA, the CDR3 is TGTGCCAGCAGTCCCGGGAGGAGGTACTCCTATGGCTACACCTTC. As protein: CASSPGRRYSYGYTF.

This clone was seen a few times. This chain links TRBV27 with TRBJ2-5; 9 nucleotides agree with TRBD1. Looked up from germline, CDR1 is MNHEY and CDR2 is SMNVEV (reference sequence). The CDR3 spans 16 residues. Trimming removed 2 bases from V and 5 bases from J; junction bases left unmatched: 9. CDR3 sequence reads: CASSLKGDRVLETQYF. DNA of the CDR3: TGTGCCAGCAGTTTAAAGGGGGACAGGGTTTTGGAGACCCAGTACTTC.

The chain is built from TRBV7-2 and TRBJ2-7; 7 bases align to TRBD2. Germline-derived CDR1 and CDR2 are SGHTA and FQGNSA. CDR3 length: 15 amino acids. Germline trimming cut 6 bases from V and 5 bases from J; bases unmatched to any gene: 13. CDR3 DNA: TGTGCCAGCAGTCCCTCGAGAGGGAGGGCCAACGAGCAGTACTTC. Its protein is CASSPSRGRANEQYF.

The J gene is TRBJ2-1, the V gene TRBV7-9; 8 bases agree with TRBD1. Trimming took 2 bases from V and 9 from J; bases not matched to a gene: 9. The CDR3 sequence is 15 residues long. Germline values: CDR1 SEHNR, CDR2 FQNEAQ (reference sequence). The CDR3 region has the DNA TGTGCCAGCAGCTTACCCGGGACAGGTTTGGGTGAGCAGTTCTTC. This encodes CASSLPGTGLGEQFF.

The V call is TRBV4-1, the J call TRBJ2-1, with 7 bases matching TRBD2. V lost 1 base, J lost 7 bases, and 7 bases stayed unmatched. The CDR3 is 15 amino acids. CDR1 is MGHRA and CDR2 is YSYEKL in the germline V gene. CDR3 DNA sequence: TGCGCCAGCAGCCAAGTCTCCCTAGCGGCGAATGAGCAGTTCTTC. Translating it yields CASSQVSLAANEQFF.

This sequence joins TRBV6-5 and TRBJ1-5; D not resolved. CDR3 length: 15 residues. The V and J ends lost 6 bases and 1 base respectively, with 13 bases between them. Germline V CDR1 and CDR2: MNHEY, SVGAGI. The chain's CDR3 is CASSPGGTSNQPQHF. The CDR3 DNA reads TGTGCCAGCAGCCCGGGTGGAACCAGCAATCAGCCCCAGCATTTT.

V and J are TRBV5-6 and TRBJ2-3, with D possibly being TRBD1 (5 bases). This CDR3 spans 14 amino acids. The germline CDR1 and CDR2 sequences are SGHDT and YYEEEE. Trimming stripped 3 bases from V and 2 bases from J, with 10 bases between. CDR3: CASSSPRDTDTQYF. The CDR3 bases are TGTGCCAGCAGCTCCCCCAGGGACACAGATACGCAGTATTTT. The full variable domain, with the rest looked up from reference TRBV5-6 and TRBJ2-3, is DAGVTQSPTHLIKTRGQQVTLRCSPKSGHDTVSWYQQALGQGPQFIFQYYEEEERQRGNFPDRFSGHQFPNYSSELNVNALLLGDSALYLCASSSPRDTDTQYFGPGTRLTVL.

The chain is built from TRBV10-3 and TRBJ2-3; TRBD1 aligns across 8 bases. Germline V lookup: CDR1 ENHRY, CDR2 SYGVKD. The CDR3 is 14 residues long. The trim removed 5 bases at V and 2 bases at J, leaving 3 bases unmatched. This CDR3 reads CAISPGQVTDTQYF. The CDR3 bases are TGTGCCATCAGTCCGGGACAGGTCACAGATACGCAGTATTTT.

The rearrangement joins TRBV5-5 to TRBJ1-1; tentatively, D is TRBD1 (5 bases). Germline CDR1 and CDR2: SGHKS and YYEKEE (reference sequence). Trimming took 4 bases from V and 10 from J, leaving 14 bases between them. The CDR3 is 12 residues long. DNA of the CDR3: TGTGCCAGCAGCGCGGGACCGCCCGGAGCTTTCTTT. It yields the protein CASSAGPPGAFF.

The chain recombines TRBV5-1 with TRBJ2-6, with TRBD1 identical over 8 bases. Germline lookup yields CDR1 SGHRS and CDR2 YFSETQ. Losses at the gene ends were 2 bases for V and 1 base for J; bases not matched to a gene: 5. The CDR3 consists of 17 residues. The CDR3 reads CASSLGQGISGANVLTF. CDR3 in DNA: TGCGCCAGCAGCTTAGGACAGGGAATTTCTGGGGCCAACGTCCTGACTTTC.

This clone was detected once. The CDR3 DNA follows: TGTGCCACGGCTCCAGGTCCTTACGAGCAGTACTTC. It is translated as CATAPGPYEQYF. The rearrangement uses TRBV10-3 and TRBJ2-7; D call uncertain. Germline V gene sequence: CDR1 ENHRY, CDR2 SYGVKD. The ends were cut back, 10 bases at V and 4 bases at J, with 14 bases in the middle. This CDR3 has 12 residues.

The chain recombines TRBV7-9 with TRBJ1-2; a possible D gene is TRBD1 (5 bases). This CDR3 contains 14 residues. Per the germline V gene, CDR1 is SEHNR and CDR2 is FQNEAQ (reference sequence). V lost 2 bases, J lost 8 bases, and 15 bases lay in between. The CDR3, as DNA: TGTGCCAGCAGCTTACCTGGGCAGGGTGAAGGCTACACCTTC. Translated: CASSLPGQGEGYTF.